The T cell receptor (beta chain) under discussion was sequenced for a study of cytomegalovirus exposure and HLA in healthy donors. Broader study findings: Most TCR sequences were rare, but some public TCRs occurred in many donors. Later, an analysis showed that TCR beta chains associated with HLA were more clonally expanded than others that were equally common. In a later analysis, a genetic analysis reported fewer productive-TCR N-insertions in an Asian-associated ancestry cluster than the cohort average. Highest at DRB1 and lowest at HLA-C, TCR association rates differed among HLA loci in a later analysis.

Germline CDR1 and CDR2: SGHAT and FQNNGV. Trimming took 0 bases from V and 3 from J, leaving 12 bases between them. This CDR3 is built from 16 residues. Only one count was recorded for this clone. Its cognate antigen is unknown. The PCR had 60 Vbeta and 13 Jbeta primers. This table comes from immunoSEQ multiplex PCR, and its TCRdb copy is limited to in-frame clones, with some not included. The profile shows around 110,000 clones, around 86% of them singletons. The sequenced sample consisted of PBMCs. The chain is built from TRBV11-2 and TRBJ2-1; tentatively, D is TRBD2 (5 bases). This TCR was recovered from a woman aged 25 to 39 in good health and CMV-seronegative. CDR3: CASSLDHSGFYNEQFF. The CDR3 coding sequence is TGTGCCAGCAGCTTAGATCACTCGGGATTCTACAATGAGCAGTTCTTC. Complete variable domain (other parts from reference TRBV11-2 and TRBJ2-1): EAGVAQSPRYKIIEKRQSVAFWCNPISGHATLYWYQQILGQGPKLLIQFQNNGVVDDSQLPKDRFSAERLKGVDSTLKIQPAKLEDSAVYLCASSLDHSGFYNEQFFGPGTRLTVL.